This passage covers 7 T cell receptor beta chains from one sample sequenced in a study of blood T cell repertoires in COVID-19. Sequenced by immunoSEQ multiplex PCR; TCRdb stores in-frame clones only, minus some. The table records around 46,000 clones, about 90% of them present only once. Material: peripheral blood. The receptors originated from a man aged 50-59 years with acute or convalescent COVID-19.

The V and J genes are TRBV15 and TRBJ2-1; 12 nucleotides agree with TRBD2. Germline CDR1 LNHNV, CDR2 YYDKDF (reference sequence). This CDR3 comprises 15 residues. Losses at the gene ends were 3 bases for V and 11 bases for J; bases not matched to a gene: 8. CDR3 amino acids: CATSSVLAGGVQQFF. The CDR3 DNA sequence: TGTGCCACCAGCAGTGTACTAGCGGGAGGAGTCCAGCAGTTCTTC.

The chain is built from TRBV30 and TRBJ1-2; 9 bases are shared with TRBD1. This CDR3 has 13 residues. Losses at the gene ends were 0 bases for V and 7 bases for J; bases not matched to a gene: 3. Germline assignment: CDR1 GTSNPN and CDR2 SVGIG (reference sequence). The CDR3 region is CAWSVGQGGGYTF. The CDR3 nucleotides read TGTGCCTGGAGTGTGGGACAGGGTGGTGGCTACACCTTC. Based on the CDR3 plus reference TRBV30 and TRBJ1-2, the full variable domain is SQTIHQWPATLVQPVGSPLSLECTVEGTSNPNLYWYRQAAGRGLQLLFYSVGIGQISSEVPQNLSASRPQDRQFILSSKKLLLSDSGFYLCAWSVGQGGGYTFGSGTRLTVV.

This clone was seen only once. J is TRBJ1-1 and V is TRBV6-5; D is unclear. The CDR3 sequence is 11 residues long. The V gene lost 6 bases and the J gene lost 2 bases, with 4 bases spanning the gap. Germline lookup yields CDR1 MNHEY and CDR2 SVGAGI. The CDR3 sequence: CASSHNTEAFF. The CDR3, as DNA: TGTGCCAGCAGCCATAACACTGAAGCTTTCTTT.

This chain connects TRBV27 to TRBJ1-1, with TRBD1 matching over 7 bases. Germline CDR1 MNHEY, CDR2 SMNVEV (reference sequence). The CDR3 has 12 residues. V lost 4 bases and J lost 8; bases outside the gene matches: 4. The CDR3 is CASSSQGEEAFF. The CDR3 coding sequence is TGTGCCAGCAGTTCCCAGGGGGAGGAAGCTTTCTTT.

This clone has more than one count but fewer than ten. The V gene is TRBV2, the J gene TRBJ2-2, with D maybe TRBD2 (6 bases). Germline CDR1 reads SNHLY; CDR2 reads FYNNEI. This CDR3 region has 16 residues. Trimming shortened V by 8 bases and J by 2 bases, and 18 bases separated the two germline ends. CDR3 in amino acids: CASRPGDGENTGELFF. In DNA, the CDR3 is TGTGCCAGCCGGCCGGGAGATGGGGAAAACACCGGGGAGCTGTTTTTT. The variable domain in full, completed from reference TRBV2 and TRBJ2-2, reads EPEVTQTPSHQVTQMGQEVILRCVPISNHLYFYWYRQILGQKVEFLVSFYNNEISEKSEIFDDQFSVERPDGSNFTLKIRSTKLEDSAMYFCASRPGDGENTGELFFGEGSRLTVL.

The chain links TRBV5-1 to TRBJ2-7; possible D gene TRBD1, 6 bases. Germline V CDR1 and CDR2: SGHRS, YFSETQ. The CDR3 totals 13 residues. Trimming pared 2 bases from V and 2 bases from J, leaving 8 bases between. CDR3 loop: CASSLKGAYEQYF. CDR3 DNA: TGCGCCAGCAGCTTAAAGGGGGCCTACGAGCAGTACTTC.

The rearrangement links TRBV24-1 to TRBJ2-1, with 12 bases aligning to TRBD2. The J segment lost 8 bases and the V segment lost 3 bases, leaving 4 bases of the junction unmatched. This CDR3 is 15 amino acids long. Germline V gene sequence: CDR1 KGHDR, CDR2 SFDVKD. CDR3 coding DNA: TGTGCCACCAGTGATCGACTAGCGGGAGTGGATGAGCAGTTCTTC. This gives the protein CATSDRLAGVDEQFF.